The clone carrying this TCR beta chain was found once. The data were taken from a study of blood T cell repertoires in COVID-19. Across the whole study: There were acute and convalescent COVID-19 samples, and they came from the United States, Italy and Spain. Sources were T cells, B-cell-depleted T cells, or PBMCs; the material itself was cDNA or gDNA.

In the original workflow: The authors estimated nucleated cell counts from reference gene primer amplification. This table comes from immunoSEQ multiplex PCR, and its TCRdb copy is limited to in-frame clones, with some not included. Clone size and the V and J calls come from that table; the DNA yielded D and trimming. The table records tens of thousands of clones, roughly 85% of them present only once. The CDR3 length is 16 residues. The germline V gene encodes CDR1 SQVTM and CDR2 ANQGSEA. Losses at the gene ends were 7 bases for V and 7 bases for J; bases not matched to a gene: 19. Sequenced sample: peripheral blood. The rearrangement joins TRBV29-1 to TRBJ2-1; TRBD2 matches at 7 bases. The TCR sequence derives from a human donor in a cohort sampled during active COVID-19. CDR3: CSATTWASGVSNEQFF. The CDR3, as DNA: TGCAGCGCCACGACTTGGGCCAGCGGGGTTTCTAATGAGCAGTTCTTC.